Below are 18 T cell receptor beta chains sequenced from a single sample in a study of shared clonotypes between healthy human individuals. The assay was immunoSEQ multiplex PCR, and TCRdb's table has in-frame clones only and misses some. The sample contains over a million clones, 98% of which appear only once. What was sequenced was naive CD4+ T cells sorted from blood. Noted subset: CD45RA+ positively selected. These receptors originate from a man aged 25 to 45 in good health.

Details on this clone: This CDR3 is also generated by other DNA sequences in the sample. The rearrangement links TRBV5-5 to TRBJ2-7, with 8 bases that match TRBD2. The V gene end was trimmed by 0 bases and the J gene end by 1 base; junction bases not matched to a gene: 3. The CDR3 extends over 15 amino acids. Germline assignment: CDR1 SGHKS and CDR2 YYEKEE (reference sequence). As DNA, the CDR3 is TGTGCCAGCAGCTTGGCCTCTAGCGGGTCCTACGAGCAGTACTTC. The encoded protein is CASSLASSGSYEQYF.

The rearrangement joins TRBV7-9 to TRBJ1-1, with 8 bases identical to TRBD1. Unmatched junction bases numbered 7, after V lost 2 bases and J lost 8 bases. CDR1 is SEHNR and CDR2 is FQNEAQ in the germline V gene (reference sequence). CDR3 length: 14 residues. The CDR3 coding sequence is TGTGCCAGCAGCTTATCGACAGGGGAGGCAGAAGCTTTCTTT. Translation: CASSLSTGEAEAFF.

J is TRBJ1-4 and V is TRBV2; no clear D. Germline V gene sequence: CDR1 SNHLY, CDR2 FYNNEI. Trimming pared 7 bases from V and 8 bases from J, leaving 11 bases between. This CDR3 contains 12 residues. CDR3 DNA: TGTGCCAGCATAAGGACGAGCGAAAAACTGTTTTTT. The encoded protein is CASIRTSEKLFF.

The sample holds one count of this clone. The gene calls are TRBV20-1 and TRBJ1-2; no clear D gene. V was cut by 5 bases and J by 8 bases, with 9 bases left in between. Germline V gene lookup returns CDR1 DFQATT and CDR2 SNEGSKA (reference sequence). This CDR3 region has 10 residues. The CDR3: CSAASWGYTF. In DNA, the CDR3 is TGCAGTGCTGCCTCCTGGGGCTACACCTTC.

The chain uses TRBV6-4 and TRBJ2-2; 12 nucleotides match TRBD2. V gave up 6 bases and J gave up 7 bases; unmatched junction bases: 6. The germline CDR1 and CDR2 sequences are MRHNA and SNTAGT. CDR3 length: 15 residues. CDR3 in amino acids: CASRKTSGSIGELFF. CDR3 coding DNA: TGTGCCAGCAGAAAGACTAGCGGGAGTATCGGGGAGCTGTTTTTT.

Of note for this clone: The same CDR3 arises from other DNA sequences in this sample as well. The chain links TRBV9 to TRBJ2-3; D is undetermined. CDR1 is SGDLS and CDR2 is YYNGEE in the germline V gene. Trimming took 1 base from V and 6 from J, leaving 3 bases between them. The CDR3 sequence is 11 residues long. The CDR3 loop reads CASSVKDTQYF. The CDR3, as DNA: TGTGCCAGCAGCGTAAAGGATACGCAGTATTTT.

For the CDR3, the DNA is TGTGCCAGTAGTACAACAGGGGGCGGGCGAGCTTTCTTT. Translation: CASSTTGGGRAFF. The chain links TRBV19 to TRBJ1-1; 9 bases match TRBD1. V lost 4 bases, J lost 10 bases, and 7 bases stayed unmatched. This CDR3 region has 13 residues. The germline CDR1 and CDR2 sequences are LNHDA and SQIVND (reference sequence).

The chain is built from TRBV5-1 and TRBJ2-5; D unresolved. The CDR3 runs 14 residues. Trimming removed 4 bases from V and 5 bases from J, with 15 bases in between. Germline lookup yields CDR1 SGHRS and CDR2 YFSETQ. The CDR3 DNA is TGCGCCAGCAGCCCTGACCCCGCGCAGGAGACCCAGTACTTC. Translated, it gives CASSPDPAQETQYF. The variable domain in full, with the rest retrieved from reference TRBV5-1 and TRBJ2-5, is KAGVTQTPRYLIKTRGQQVTLSCSPISGHRSVSWYQQTPGQGLQFLFEYFSETQRNKGNFPGRFSGRQFSNSRSEMNVSTLELGDSALYLCASSPDPAQETQYFGPGTRLLVL.

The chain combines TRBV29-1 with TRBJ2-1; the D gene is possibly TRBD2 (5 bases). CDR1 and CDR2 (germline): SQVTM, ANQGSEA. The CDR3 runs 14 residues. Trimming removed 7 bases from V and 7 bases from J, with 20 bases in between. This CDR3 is CSAGNIWLRNEQFF. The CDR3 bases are TGCAGCGCCGGGAATATTTGGCTTCGAAATGAGCAGTTCTTC.

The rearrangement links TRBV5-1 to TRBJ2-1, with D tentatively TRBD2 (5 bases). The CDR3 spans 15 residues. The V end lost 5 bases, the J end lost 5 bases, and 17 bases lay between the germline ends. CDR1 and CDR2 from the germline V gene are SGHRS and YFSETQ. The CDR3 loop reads CASSFYRAGDNEQFF. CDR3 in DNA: TGCGCCAGCAGTTTCTACCGCGCCGGGGACAATGAGCAGTTCTTC.

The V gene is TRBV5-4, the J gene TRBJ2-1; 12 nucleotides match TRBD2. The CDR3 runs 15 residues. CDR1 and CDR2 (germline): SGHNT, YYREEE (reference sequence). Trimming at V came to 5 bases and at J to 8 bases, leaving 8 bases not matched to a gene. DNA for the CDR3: TGTGCCAGCAGATCGCGACTAGCGGGAGAGGATGAGCAGTTCTTC. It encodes CASRSRLAGEDEQFF.

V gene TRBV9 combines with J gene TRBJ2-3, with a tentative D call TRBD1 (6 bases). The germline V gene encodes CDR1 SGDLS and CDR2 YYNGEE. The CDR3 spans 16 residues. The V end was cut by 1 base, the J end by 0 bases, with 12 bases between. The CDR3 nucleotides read TGTGCCAGCAGCGTAACCGGGACACCTAGCACAGATACGCAGTATTTT. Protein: CASSVTGTPSTDTQYF.

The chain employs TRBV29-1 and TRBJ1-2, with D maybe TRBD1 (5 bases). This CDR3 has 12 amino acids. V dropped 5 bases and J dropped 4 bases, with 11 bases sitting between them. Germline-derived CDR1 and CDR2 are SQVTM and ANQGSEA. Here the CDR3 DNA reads TGCAGCGTTCAGGGAGGAGTCTATGGCTACACCTTC. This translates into CSVQGGVYGYTF.

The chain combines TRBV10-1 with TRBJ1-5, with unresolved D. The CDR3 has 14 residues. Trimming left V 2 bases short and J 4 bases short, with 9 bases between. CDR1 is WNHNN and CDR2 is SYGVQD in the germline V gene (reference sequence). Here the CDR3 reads CASSESGANQPQHF. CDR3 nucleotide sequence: TGCGCCAGCAGTGAGAGCGGTGCGAATCAGCCCCAGCATTTT.

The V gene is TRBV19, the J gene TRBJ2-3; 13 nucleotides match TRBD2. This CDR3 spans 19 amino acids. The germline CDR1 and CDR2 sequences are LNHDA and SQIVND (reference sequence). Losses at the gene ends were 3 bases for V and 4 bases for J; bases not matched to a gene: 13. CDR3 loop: CASSISRLAGGYSADTQYF. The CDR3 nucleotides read TGTGCCAGTAGTATCTCGAGACTAGCGGGAGGTTATTCCGCAGATACGCAGTATTTT.

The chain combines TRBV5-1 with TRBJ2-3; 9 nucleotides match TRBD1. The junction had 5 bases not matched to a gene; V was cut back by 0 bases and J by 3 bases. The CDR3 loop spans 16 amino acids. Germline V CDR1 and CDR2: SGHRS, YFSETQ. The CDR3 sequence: CASSLAGTGPTDTQYF. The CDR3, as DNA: TGCGCCAGCAGCTTGGCCGGGACAGGGCCTACAGATACGCAGTATTTT.

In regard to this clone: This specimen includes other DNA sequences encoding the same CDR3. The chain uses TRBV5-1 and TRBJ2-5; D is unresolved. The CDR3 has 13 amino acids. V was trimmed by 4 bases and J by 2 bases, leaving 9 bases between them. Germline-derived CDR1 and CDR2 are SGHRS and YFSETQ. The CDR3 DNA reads TGCGCCAGCAGCCAAGGACCACAAGAGACCCAGTACTTC. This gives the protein CASSQGPQETQYF.

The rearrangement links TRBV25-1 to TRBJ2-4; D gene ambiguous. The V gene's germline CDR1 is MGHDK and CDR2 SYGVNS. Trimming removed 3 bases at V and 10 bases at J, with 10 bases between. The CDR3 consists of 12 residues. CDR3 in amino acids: CASSDRSWIQYF. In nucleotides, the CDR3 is TGTGCCAGCAGTGACAGGTCCTGGATTCAGTACTTC.